This T cell receptor (beta chain) was recorded in a study of blood T cell repertoires in COVID-19. Generated by immunoSEQ multiplex PCR, the TCRdb table keeps only in-frame clones and is missing some. The table has approximately 170,000 clones, 80% to 90% seen once. This CDR3 contains 17 residues. V shed 5 bases and J shed 6 bases, with 23 bases lying between them. Germline CDR1 is MNHNY and CDR2 is SVGAGI (reference sequence). The rearrangement uses TRBV6-6 and TRBJ2-1; D may be TRBD1 (6 bases). This TCR was sampled from a man between 18 and 29 years old who had recovered from COVID-19. Sequencing was done on a sample of peripheral blood. In nucleotides, the CDR3 is TGTGCCAGCAGTCAATTATCCGGGACACCGGGAAGCAATGAGCAGTTCTTC. Its translation: CASSQLSGTPGSNEQFF.